The 18 T cell receptor beta chains below all came from one sample that was sequenced in a study of low-dose radiotherapy and immunotherapy resistance in tumors. Time point meaning: before trial treatment. Primers used for first-strand cDNA, a TRAV- and TRBV-specific set, covered both alpha and beta chains. It was with a constant-region primer and a V-primer adapter that TCRs were amplified over approximately 20 PCR cycles. TCRdb re-analysed the reads in MiXCR, keeping a single row per CDR3 protein. The repertoire consists of tens of thousands of distinct CDR3 sequences, with roughly a quarter occurring once and the leading ten covering 5.5% to 6%. The sequenced sample was PBMCs, obtained before treatment. These receptors were obtained from a male donor with prostate cancer.

The chain uses TRBV6-2 or TRBV6-3 and TRBJ2-7, with 8 bases fitting TRBD1. CDR1 and CDR2 from the germline V gene are MNHEY and SVGEGT. This CDR3 is built from 14 residues. V shed 7 bases and J 6 bases; nucleotides not matched to a gene: 11. This chain's CDR3 is CASTQLGQASEQYF. CDR3 in DNA: TGTGCCAGCACCCAACTGGGACAGGCATCCGAGCAGTACTTC.

Ten or more counts support this clonotype. V is TRBV19 and J is TRBJ2-3, with TRBD1 identical over 7 bases. CDR3 length: 14 residues. The V and J ends lost 5 bases and 8 bases, in that order; junction bases with no gene match: 10. Germline values: CDR1 LNHDA, CDR2 SQIVND (reference sequence). The CDR3 coding sequence is TGTGCCAGTAGTGGACAGGCGGTAGGAGGTACGCAGTATTTT. It encodes CASSGQAVGGTQYF.

In the case of this clonotype: A far larger clone lies a single base away; this is likely a read error. The chain recombines TRBV6-8 with TRBJ2-2; TRBD1 might be the D (6 bases). This CDR3 is 15 amino acids long. Germline CDR1 MNHGY, CDR2 SAAAGT. Trimming took off 7 bases at V and 2 bases at J, with 14 bases between the two ends. DNA of the CDR3: TGTGCCAGCACCAAGGGGGACACCAACACCGGGGAGCTGTTTTTT. Its translation: CASTKGDTNTGELFF.

This clonotype was counted ten times or more. The chain is built from TRBV29-1 and TRBJ1-5, with unresolved D. Deletions cut 2 bases from V and 7 bases from J, with 3 bases between. CDR3 length: 10 residues. The germline gives CDR1 SQVTM, CDR2 ANQGSEA. CDR3 nucleotide sequence: TGCAGCGTTGAAAGCCAGCCCCAGCATTTT. Amino acids: CSVESQPQHF.

This clonotype has at least ten counts. The chain has TRBV29-1 and TRBJ2-3, with D unclear. The CDR3 runs 11 residues. The germline V and J ends were trimmed by 4 bases and 4 bases, with 6 bases remaining between them. In germline, CDR1 is SQVTM, CDR2 ANQGSEA. The CDR3 nucleotides are TGCAGCGTTGTGCTAGCAGATACGCAGTATTTT. Protein sequence: CSVVLADTQYF.

This clonotype has ten or more counts. The rearrangement uses TRBV19 and TRBJ1-1; 7 positions agree with TRBD1. With V trimmed by 6 bases and J by 1 base, 2 bases remained unmatched. Germline assignment: CDR1 LNHDA and CDR2 SQIVND (reference sequence). The CDR3 extends over 13 amino acids. This CDR3 reads CASRRTGNTEAFF. CDR3 in DNA: TGTGCCAGTAGGAGGACAGGGAACACTGAAGCTTTCTTT.

This clonotype was observed at least ten times. The gene calls are TRBV27 and TRBJ1-6; unclear D gene. Germline values: CDR1 MNHEY, CDR2 SMNVEV (reference sequence). The CDR3 consists of 19 residues. The ends were cut back, 1 base at V and 7 bases at J, with 23 bases in the middle. The CDR3 sequence is CASSLYFPVEEFVNSPLHF. The CDR3 DNA is TGTGCCAGCAGTTTATATTTCCCAGTAGAGGAATTTGTGAATTCACCCCTCCACTTT.

This clonotype appeared many times. The chain uses TRBV10-3 and TRBJ2-3; weak D call: TRBD2 (6 bases). Per the germline V gene, CDR1 is ENHRY and CDR2 is SYGVKD. Trimming shortened V by 0 bases and J by 2 bases, and 9 bases separated the two germline ends. This CDR3 comprises 15 residues. The CDR3 is CAISESRGATDTQYF. CDR3 bases: TGTGCCATCAGTGAGTCGCGGGGAGCCACAGATACGCAGTATTTT.

This clonotype was detected ten times or more. The chain is built from TRBV6-2 or TRBV6-3 and TRBJ1-1; D is unresolved. Germline V gene sequence: CDR1 MNHEY, CDR2 SVGEGT. Trimming took off 2 bases at V and 2 bases at J, with 6 bases between the two ends. This CDR3 spans 13 amino acids. Here the CDR3 reads CASSYPGNTEAFF. The CDR3 DNA is TGTGCCAGCAGTTACCCGGGTAACACTGAAGCTTTCTTT.

This clonotype showed up many times. As DNA, the CDR3 is TGTGCCATCAGAGAAACCGGGACTAGCGGGATAAATGAGCAGTTCTTC. It is translated as CAIRETGTSGINEQFF. This sequence joins TRBV10-3 and TRBJ2-1; 13 bases align to TRBD2. CDR3 length: 16 residues. The germline CDR1 and CDR2 sequences are ENHRY and SYGVKD. The V segment lost 6 bases and the J segment 7 bases; nucleotides outside the gene matches: 9.

The chain carries TRBV7-3 and TRBJ2-2; 8 bases map to TRBD2. V lost 4 bases, J lost 7 bases, and 11 bases stayed unmatched. CDR1 SGHTA and CDR2 FQGTGA come from the germline V gene. The CDR3 sequence is 16 residues long. The CDR3 sequence is CASSSGGGWNSGELFF. CDR3 nucleotide sequence: TGTGCCAGCAGCTCGGGAGGGGGATGGAATAGCGGGGAGCTGTTTTTT.

This clonotype has a count of ten or more. V gene TRBV5-1 combines with J gene TRBJ2-7; no firm D call. V lost 4 bases, J lost 0 bases, and 8 bases lay in between. Per the germline V gene, CDR1 is SGHRS and CDR2 is YFSETQ. This CDR3 comprises 13 residues. In nucleotides, the CDR3 is TGCGCCAGCAGCCCACCCCTCTCCTACGAGCAGTACTTC. Amino acid sequence: CASSPPLSYEQYF.

This clonotype was observed once. V gene TRBV29-1 combines with J gene TRBJ1-1; D remains ambiguous. The ends were cut back, 0 bases at V and 5 bases at J, with 13 bases in the middle. Germline CDR1 and CDR2: SQVTM and ANQGSEA. This CDR3 has 14 amino acids. CDR3 protein: CSVEDLGSRTEAFF. The CDR3 DNA sequence: TGCAGCGTTGAAGATCTTGGGTCGCGGACTGAAGCTTTCTTT.

This clonotype was seen a handful of times. The chain employs TRBV5-1 and TRBJ2-5, with 10 bases matching TRBD1. CDR1 and CDR2 from the germline V gene are SGHRS and YFSETQ. The junction had 7 bases not matched to a gene; V was cut back by 3 bases and J by 5 bases. The CDR3 totals 15 residues. In DNA form, the CDR3 reads TGCGCCAGCAGCTGGGTGACAGGGGGCCAGGAGACCCAGTACTTC. Translation: CASSWVTGGQETQYF.

This clonotype was detected many times. This chain links TRBV29-1 with TRBJ2-2; no reliable D call. The germline V gene encodes CDR1 SQVTM and CDR2 ANQGSEA. Deletions cut 6 bases from V and 0 bases from J, with 8 bases between. CDR3 length: 13 amino acids. The CDR3 DNA reads TGCAGCGTGGGCCGTTCGAACACCGGGGAGCTGTTTTTT. The encoded protein is CSVGRSNTGELFF.

This chain connects TRBV11-2 to TRBJ2-1; 7 nucleotides line up with TRBD2. Trimming removed 4 bases from V and 12 bases from J; junction bases left unmatched: 27. Germline CDR1 is SGHAT and CDR2 is FQNNGV. The CDR3 consists of 19 residues. The CDR3 sequence is CASSSISRLADGLNEGQFF. The CDR3 DNA reads TGTGCCAGCAGCTCGATATCAAGACTAGCAGACGGCCTCAATGAAGGGCAGTTCTTC. The entire variable domain, with the rest obtained from reference TRBV11-2 and TRBJ2-1, is as follows: EAGVAQSPRYKIIEKRQSVAFWCNPISGHATLYWYQQILGQGPKLLIQFQNNGVVDDSQLPKDRFSAERLKGVDSTLKIQPAKLEDSAVYLCASSSISRLADGLNEGQFFGPGTRLTVL.

This clonotype has a handful of counts. The rearrangement joins TRBV2 to TRBJ2-1; D may be TRBD2 (6 bases). The CDR3 is made up of 13 amino acids. V was trimmed by 9 bases and J by 8 bases, leaving 17 bases between them. Germline V gene data show CDR1 as SNHLY and CDR2 as FYNNEI. CDR3 residues: CASGTSGPDEQFF. In DNA form, the CDR3 reads TGTGCCAGTGGGACTTCCGGTCCCGATGAGCAGTTCTTC.

This clonotype was detected ten times or more. The chain couples TRBV24-1 to TRBJ2-7, with D perhaps matching TRBD2 (8 bases). This CDR3 has 17 amino acids. Germline loops: CDR1 KGHDR, CDR2 SFDVKD. Trimming removed 4 bases from V and 0 bases from J, with 18 bases in between. CDR3 residues: CATSELREGALSYEQYF. For the CDR3, the DNA is TGTGCCACCAGTGAGCTACGGGAGGGGGCCCTCTCCTACGAGCAGTACTTC.